This T cell receptor (beta chain) was found in a study of blood T cell repertoires in COVID-19 (dated by TCRdb to 2020 to 2022). For the study in its entirety: Samples from collaborators originated in the United States, Italy and Spain and spanned both the acute and convalescent phases of COVID-19. The sample metadata nearly always contained a de-identified subject ID, COVID-19 status, age in years and sex. Samples were obtained from the ongoing ImmuneRACE study (first 160 participants) and from approximately 1,200 subjects provided by 6 global collaborators. Where HLA class I and class II types were available, the types were taken from metadata supplied by the sample provider, not from assay-based typing. The dataset comprised deeply sampled blood TCRbeta repertoires from subjects exposed to, actively infected with, or recovered from COVID-19. A freely available public database, intended as a resource for researchers studying the immune response to SARS-CoV-2, is where the repertoires were released. The prospective study material was composed of cDNA or gDNA derived from T cells, B-cell-depleted T cells, or PBMCs. What the study reported, not specific to this receptor: The quantity of clinical and demographic metadata differed by source and by participant and was supplied without curation.

Each collaborating institution followed its own protocols to collect whole blood in K2EDTA tubes. For TCRbeta analysis, collaborators shipped samples in one of three forms: frozen whole blood, isolated PBMCs, or DNA extracted from either of those sample types. Points on this clone: The antigen it binds to is not known. The sample holds no much larger clone one base away, and base qualities are not on file.

TCRbeta CDR3 regions were amplified from genomic DNA by means of the immunoSEQ Assay, a bias-controlled multiplex PCR. The authors' analysis ran thus. Nucleated cell counts per sample were estimated from amplification of reference gene primers within the assay. To quantify the absolute abundance of each unique TCRbeta CDR3 rearrangement, sequence reads were collapsed and filtered. Productive Simpson clonality was computed per sample as the square root of Simpson's diversity index over productive rearrangements. TCRdb obtained this table from immuneACCESS and retained in-frame rearrangements with V and J assigned. These tables miss some clones; where compared with another copy, unresolved V genes account for less than half of the shortfall, and the remainder is unexplained. V and J calls and clone size are as listed in that table; D and trimming were resolved from the DNA. This sample is represented by around 200,000 clones; about 86% of them were singletons. Less than 3.5% of the sample is in the top ten clones.

Sequenced: peripheral blood. The TCR sequence derives from a man between 45 and 60 years old with active or convalescent COVID-19.

In nucleotide form, the sequence is TGTGCCAGCAGCGTAGGGGCCGCCTCTGGGGCCAACGTCCTGACTTTC. Its protein product is CASSVGAASGANVLTF. Recombination linked TRBV9 to TRBJ2-6; no confident D gene assignment can be made. For CDR1 and CDR2, the germline V gene lists SGDLS and YYNGEE. V is clipped by 0 bases and J by 0 bases, and the sequence between their germline boundaries is 7 bases long. Measured from the cysteine to the phenylalanine, the CDR3 is 16 residues long. Of all the DNA, just the CDR3 is kept, 48 bases in frame from base 1.